This T cell receptor beta chain was retrieved from a study of cytomegalovirus exposure and HLA in healthy donors. Study overall: Among about 179 million T cells, an earlier analysis found 90 million to 130 million unique TCR beta sequences.

Study-level findings and limits: A later analysis linked roughly 17,000 TCR beta sequences to HLA alleles at 0.05 false discovery rate.

In the case of this clone: The antigen remains unidentified.

Trimming removed 1 base from V and 3 bases from J; junction bases left unmatched: 14. The CDR3 has 18 amino acids. Per germline, CDR1 KGHSH and CDR2 LQKENI. It was with 60 Vbeta and 13 Jbeta primers that the PCR ran. Sequencing used immunoSEQ multiplex PCR; TCRdb keeps in-frame clones, though not all of them. The table records approximately 220,000 clones, 76% of them present only once. This TCR was recovered from a young man in good health and CMV-seronegative. This chain links TRBV18 with TRBJ2-7; 8 bases are shared with TRBD2. The source material was PBMCs. The CDR3 nucleotides read TGTGCCAGCTCACCACTTGGTTCGGTAGCGGGACTCGTCTACGAGCAGTACTTC. Translation gives CASSPLGSVAGLVYEQYF.